The clone carrying this TCR beta chain came up many times. V lost 6 bases and J 0 bases, leaving 9 bases between the germline ends. The CDR3 contains 15 residues. Germline-derived CDR1 and CDR2 are SNHLY and FYNNEI. This sample was included in a study of prognosis after radiotherapy for stage I lung cancer. Study context: Median age was 74.5 years (53 to 84) among about 14 men and about six women.

From genomic DNA, TCR beta CDR3 was amplified by two-round multiplex PCR. Gene-specific primers for each TRBV and TRBJ gene drove first-round PCR. TCRdb ran MiXCR on the multiplex PCR reads and lists one entry per CDR3 protein. The sample contains around 14,000 distinct CDR3 sequences, about 37% of which appear only once. Specimen: PBMCs, collected before or after stereotactic body radiation therapy (not recorded which). The chain employs TRBV2 and TRBJ1-6; possibly TRBD1 for D (5 bases). This sequence originates from a donor at least 50 years old with non-small cell lung cancer. Here the CDR3 DNA reads TGTGCCAGCAGAAGACAGAGCTCCTATAATTCACCCCTCCACTTT. Protein sequence: CASRRQSSYNSPLHF.